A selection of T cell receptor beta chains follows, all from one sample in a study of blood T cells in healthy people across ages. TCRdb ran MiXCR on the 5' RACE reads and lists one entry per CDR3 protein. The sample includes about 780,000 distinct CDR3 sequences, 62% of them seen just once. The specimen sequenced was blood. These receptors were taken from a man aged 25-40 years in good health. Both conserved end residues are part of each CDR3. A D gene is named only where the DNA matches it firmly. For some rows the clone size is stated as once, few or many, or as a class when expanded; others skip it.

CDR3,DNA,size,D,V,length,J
CASSLLLLPDTQYF,TGTGCCAGCAGTTTACTACTTCTCCCGGATACGCAGTATTTT,.,.,TRBV12-3/TRBV12-4,14,TRBJ2-3
CASSYTTEQFF,TGTGCCAGCAGTTACACGACCGAGCAGTTCTTC,.,.,TRBV6-2/TRBV6-3,11,TRBJ2-1
CSVGDGGSLYGYTF,TGCAGCGTTGGGGACGGGGGATCACTCTATGGCTACACCTTC,.,.,TRBV29-1,14,TRBJ1-2
CASSPPDGPYEQYF,TGTGCCAGCAGCCCGCCCGACGGGCCCTACGAGCAGTACTTC,.,.,TRBV7-2,14,TRBJ2-7
CASSGQGSKNIQYF,TGTGCCAGCAGCGGACAGGGATCCAAAAACATTCAGTACTTC,few,TRBD1,TRBV9,14,TRBJ2-4
CASSYQNGTGYGYTF,TGTGCCAGCAGTTATCAGAACGGGACAGGTTATGGCTACACCTTC,.,TRBD1,TRBV27,15,TRBJ1-2
CASSYDRDWNQPQHF,TGTGCCAGCAGCTACGACAGGGATTGGAATCAGCCCCAGCATTTT,.,TRBD1,TRBV11-3,15,TRBJ1-5
CASSDRWETQYF,TGTGCCAGCAGTGATAGGTGGGAGACCCAGTACTTC,.,.,TRBV2,12,TRBJ2-5
CASSRDRGYNEQFF,TGTGCCAGCAGCCGGGACAGGGGTTACAATGAGCAGTTCTTC,few,TRBD1,TRBV3-1,14,TRBJ2-1
CASSGHTQYF,TGTGCCAGCAGTGGACATACGCAGTATTTT,.,.,TRBV12-3/TRBV12-4,10,TRBJ2-3
CASSPPSGGDPYEQYF,TGCGCCAGCAGCCCTCCTAGCGGGGGGGACCCCTACGAGCAGTACTTC,.,TRBD2,TRBV4-3,16,TRBJ2-7
CASSDGEQYTSYEQYF,TGTGCCAGCAGTGACGGGGAACAGTATACCTCCTACGAGCAGTACTTC,.,.,TRBV25-1,16,TRBJ2-7
CAWAERGGYEQYF,TGTGCCTGGGCTGAGCGGGGGGGATACGAGCAGTACTTC,.,TRBD2,TRBV30,13,TRBJ2-7
CASSQDFLVGGLRQPQHF,TGCGCCAGCAGCCAAGACTTCCTGGTAGGGGGGTTGCGCCAGCCCCAGCATTTT,few,.,TRBV4-3,18,TRBJ1-5
CASSPIILTSGVGELFF,TGTGCCAGCAGTCCTATCATCCTGACTAGCGGGGTCGGGGAGCTGTTTTTT,.,TRBD2,TRBV28,17,TRBJ2-2
CASSLQTGYTDTQYF,TGTGCCAGCAGCCTACAGACAGGGTACACAGATACGCAGTATTTT,.,TRBD1,TRBV5-4,15,TRBJ2-3
CASSLEWSGVQPQHF,TGTGCCAGCAGCTTGGAATGGAGCGGGGTACAGCCCCAGCATTTT,.,.,TRBV7-8,15,TRBJ1-5
CSVELLGMDGYTF,TGCAGCGTTGAACTTCTGGGTATGGATGGCTACACCTTC,.,.,TRBV29-1,13,TRBJ1-2